Given below is one TCR beta chain in context. Reverse transcription of about 0.45 to 1 ug RNA was performed with random hexamers. From the immunoSEQ multiplex PCR reads, TCRdb called clonotypes with MiXCR, one entry per CDR3 protein. This table has some 210,000 distinct CDR3 sequences, 94% appearing once. This record belongs to a study of CD8 T cells in Susac syndrome. From germline, CDR1 is LGHDT and CDR2 YNNKEL (reference sequence). Between the trimmed V and J ends, which lost 5 bases and 4 bases, there was a span of 11 bases. The CDR3 runs 13 residues. This TCR was recovered from a human donor with Susac syndrome. The V and J genes are TRBV3-1 and TRBJ2-5; no clear D gene. Sequencing was performed on CD4+ T cells from PBMCs. The CDR3 sequence is CASSRTVVETQYF. As DNA, the CDR3 is TGTGCCAGCAGCAGGACGGTCGTAGAGACCCAGTACTTC.